The rows below give T cell receptor beta chains drawn from one sample of a study of T cell repertoires in aging, cancer and after chemotherapy. TCRdb ran MiXCR on the multiplex PCR reads and lists one entry per CDR3 protein. This table holds about 12,000 distinct CDR3 sequences, over 20% found once. The sample comprised blood. These receptors all stem from a human donor in good health. The conserved cysteine and the conserved F or W are not part of the CDR3 here. Fields, in order: V gene, D gene, CDR3 protein. A D gene is named only where the DNA matches it firmly.

TRBV20-1 | . | SAIRTGAVQETQY
TRBV7-5 | . | ISVPAAAARQGNGADTQY
TRBV27 | . | ASSSTGKYGYT
TRBV4-1 | . | ASSQPLTVGNSPLH
TRBV6-1 | TRBD1 | ASLAVIDRGLDEQY
TRBV5-1 | . | ASSRDWGTEAF
TRBV27 | . | ASAPPGYGYT
TRBV6-2/TRBV6-3 | TRBD2 | ASRQTGGGSNEQF
TRBV20-1 | . | SARPSTDTQY
TRBV20-1 | TRBD1 | SLQQGATEAF
TRBV19 | TRBD1 | ASSTRQGIHGYT
TRBV7-9 | . | ASTGNTGELF
TRBV6-4 | TRBD1 | ASSTGQGSSYEQY
TRBV7-9 | . | ASSSATDTQY
TRBV7-2 | . | ASSPTRDLNTGELF
TRBV27 | TRBD1 | ASSRTGAGYT
TRBV6-5 | TRBD1 | ASSAWDRNYEQY
TRBV7-2 | . | ASSFRGGQPQH
TRBV6-5 | TRBD1 | ASSYSPDGQGMNTEAL
TRBV5-1 | . | ASSPDTGNTIY
TRBV19 | . | ASSSPARRVESTDTQY
TRBV7-2 | . | ASSRGGGEKEAF
TRBV21-1 | . | ASSKASGGPTNYGYT
TRBV7-2 | TRBD1 | ASSLRRSGTADYEQY
TRBV7-2 | TRBD1 | ASSSTGGGYGYT
TRBV27 | . | ASSPPDAYGYT
TRBV20-1 | . | SARGARGNNQPQH
TRBV18 | TRBD1 | ASSPGQGFTGELF
TRBV6-2/TRBV6-3 | . | ASSTRQANSFYGYT
TRBV19 | TRBD1 | ATRQGGNEQF
TRBV4-3 | . | ASSQAPPVNQPQH
TRBV6-5 | TRBD1 | ASSHWTGEIHEQY